The next 18 T cell receptor beta chains were all read from a single sample in a study of OX40 agonist ivuxolimab in advanced cancers. Some clones are missing from TCRdb's copy, which holds only in-frame ones; the method was immunoSEQ multiplex PCR. Of about 40,000 clones in the sample, about 91% are singletons; the top ten hold over 20%. The sample here was CD4+ or CD8+ T cells sorted from blood, taken in a trial of the OX40 agonist ivuxolimab. The origin of the receptors is an adult with an advanced solid tumor such as melanoma, head and neck, liver or kidney cancer.

This chain connects TRBV28 to TRBJ1-2, with 11 bases matching TRBD1. Germline V gives CDR1 MDHEN, CDR2 SYDVKM. This CDR3 spans 14 amino acids. V was clipped by 4 bases and J by 4 bases; unmatched bases: 2. In DNA form, the CDR3 reads TGTGCCAGCAGTTGGACAGGGGGCGGCTATGGCTACACCTTC. It translates to CASSWTGGGYGYTF.

The chain joins TRBV4-1 to TRBJ2-7, with unresolved D. Germline V lookup: CDR1 MGHRA, CDR2 YSYEKL. The CDR3 is 14 residues long. Trimming removed 1 base from V and 0 bases from J, with 7 bases in between. CDR3 protein: CASSQGWGSYEQYF. The CDR3 nucleotides read TGCGCCAGCAGCCAAGGTTGGGGCTCCTACGAGCAGTACTTC.

A word on this clone: The conserved closing phenylalanine or tryptophan is absent in this CDR3, likely reflecting a read error. The CDR3, as DNA: TGTGCCAGCAGCCTGGGACAGGAGTTTGGCTACACCCTC. This codes for CASSLGQEFGYTL. The V gene is TRBV7-9, the J gene TRBJ1-2; 8 positions match TRBD1. The ends lost 5 bases at V and 7 bases at J; junction bases unmatched: 6. In germline, CDR1 is SEHNR, CDR2 FQNEAQ (reference sequence). CDR3 length: 13 residues.

This chain uses TRBV7-9 with TRBJ2-3; 10 bases fit TRBD1. Losses at the gene ends were 6 bases for V and 1 base for J; bases not matched to a gene: 4. The CDR3 contains 15 residues. Germline V CDR1 and CDR2: SEHNR, FQNEAQ (reference sequence). CDR3 DNA sequence: TGTGCCAGCAGGACGGGGACAGGGGGCACAGATACGCAGTATTTT. Residues: CASRTGTGGTDTQYF.

The CDR3 sequence is CASSQRDRTSTYEQYF. The CDR3 coding sequence is TGTGCCAGCAGCCAACGGGACAGGACTTCCACCTACGAGCAGTACTTC. V is TRBV13 and J is TRBJ2-7; 8 bases fit TRBD1. Germline CDR1 PRHDT, CDR2 FYEKMQ (reference sequence). Losses at the gene ends were 5 bases for V and 2 bases for J; bases not matched to a gene: 11. CDR3 length: 16 amino acids.

The chain joins TRBV7-9 to TRBJ2-5, with D possibly matching TRBD1 (5 bases). Germline V gene lookup returns CDR1 SEHNR and CDR2 FQNEAQ (reference sequence). V dropped 5 bases and J dropped 4 bases, with 17 bases sitting between them. CDR3 length equals 15 residues. The CDR3 region is CASSATREPGETQYF. Here the CDR3 DNA reads TGTGCCAGCAGCGCGACCAGGGAACCGGGAGAGACCCAGTACTTC.

This chain uses TRBV6-5 with TRBJ2-2; 9 positions match TRBD1. J was trimmed by 7 bases and V by 7 bases; bases with no gene match: 10. This CDR3 region has 15 residues. Germline-derived CDR1 and CDR2 are MNHEY and SVGAGI. CDR3 sequence reads: CASKYGTGRGGELFF. The CDR3 coding sequence is TGTGCCAGCAAGTATGGGACAGGGCGAGGCGGGGAGCTGTTTTTT.

This chain connects TRBV4-1 to TRBJ2-5; possibly TRBD2 for D (6 bases). With 2 bases removed from V and 3 bases from J, the gap between germline ends came to 13 bases. Germline V CDR1 and CDR2: MGHRA, YSYEKL. There are 15 residues in the CDR3. CDR3 region: CASSQKGGEEETQYF. DNA of the CDR3: TGCGCCAGCAGCCAAAAGGGCGGGGAGGAAGAGACCCAGTACTTC.

V gene TRBV7-9 combines with J gene TRBJ2-6; D is possibly TRBD2 (5 bases). The CDR3 runs to 15 residues. V was cut by 3 bases and J by 0 bases, with 6 bases left in between. Per the germline V gene, CDR1 is SEHNR and CDR2 is FQNEAQ (reference sequence). CDR3 sequence (DNA): TGTGCCAGCAGCTTTCTAGCCTCTGGGGCCAACGTCCTGACTTTC. This translates into CASSFLASGANVLTF.

The rearrangement links TRBV4-1 to TRBJ2-7, with 9 nucleotides matching TRBD2. This CDR3 comprises 15 residues. V shed 3 bases and J 0 bases; nucleotides not matched to a gene: 3. Germline CDR1 and CDR2: MGHRA and YSYEKL. The CDR3 DNA is TGCGCCAGCAGCCAGGGACTAGCAAACTCCTACGAGCAGTACTTC. Translating gives CASSQGLANSYEQYF.

This clone counts as medium-sized. This chain joins TRBV6-1 and TRBJ1-2; TRBD1 might be the D (6 bases). The CDR3 is made up of 10 amino acids. Germline V gene data show CDR1 as MNHNS and CDR2 as SASEGT. V lost 9 bases and J lost 8, with 10 bases in between. CDR3 in DNA: TGTGCCAGAGACAGGAGAGGCTACACCTTC. This translates into CARDRRGYTF.

The chain carries TRBV27 and TRBJ2-7; TRBD1 aligns across 7 bases. V trimming: 3 bases; J trimming: 2 bases; junction bases outside the gene matches: 4. The CDR3 has 14 amino acids. CDR1 is MNHEY and CDR2 is SMNVEV in the germline V gene (reference sequence). The CDR3 reads CASSFLGTAYEQYF. The CDR3 bases are TGTGCCAGCAGTTTTTTGGGGACAGCCTACGAGCAGTACTTC.

The genes are TRBV4-1 and TRBJ2-7, with 10 bases identical to TRBD2. V lost 3 bases, J lost 4 bases, and 3 bases stayed unmatched. There are 14 residues in the CDR3. Germline V gene lookup returns CDR1 MGHRA and CDR2 YSYEKL. DNA of the CDR3: TGCGCCAGCAGCCATGCGGGACTAGCGTACGAGCAGTACTTC. Protein product: CASSHAGLAYEQYF.

This chain joins TRBV5-1 and TRBJ2-7, with 14 bases matching TRBD2. The CDR3 runs 15 residues. Per germline, CDR1 SGHRS and CDR2 YFSETQ. V gave up 4 bases and J gave up 4 bases; unmatched junction bases: 4. The CDR3 loop is CASSIGLAGGYEQYF. CDR3 coding DNA: TGCGCCAGCAGCATCGGACTAGCGGGAGGATACGAGCAGTACTTC.

CDR3 protein: CASRQDGYSSYEQYF. For the CDR3, the DNA is TGTGCCAGCAGACAGGACGGTTATAGCTCCTACGAGCAGTACTTC. The chain carries TRBV11-2 and TRBJ2-7; D is possibly TRBD1 (5 bases). The germline V gene encodes CDR1 SGHAT and CDR2 FQNNGV. CDR3 length equals 15 residues. With 6 bases removed from V and 0 bases from J, the gap between germline ends came to 15 bases.

The chain combines TRBV27 with TRBJ2-1; the D is unclear. V lost 7 bases and J 4 bases, leaving 14 bases between the germline ends. CDR3 length: 14 residues. Germline V CDR1 and CDR2: MNHEY, SMNVEV (reference sequence). CDR3 in amino acids: CASTLRGQYNEQFF. DNA of the CDR3: TGTGCCAGCACCTTGAGAGGCCAGTACAATGAGCAGTTCTTC.

The V and J genes are TRBV12-5 and TRBJ2-1; no clear D. Germline assignment: CDR1 LGHNT and CDR2 FRNRAP. The CDR3 contains 13 residues. The V end was cut by 1 base, the J end by 7 bases, with 8 bases between. The CDR3 reads CASGLGLRNEQFF. The CDR3 coding sequence is TGTGCTAGTGGTTTGGGCCTCAGAAATGAGCAGTTCTTC. Looking up the rest from reference TRBV12-5 and TRBJ2-1 gives the full variable domain: DARVTQTPRHKVTEMGQEVTMRCQPILGHNTVFWYRQTMMQGLELLAYFRNRAPLDDSGMPKDRFSAEMPDATLATLKIQPSEPRDSAVYFCASGLGLRNEQFFGPGTRLTVL.

As concerns this clone: Other DNA variants within this sample encode the same CDR3. The rearrangement joins TRBV6-4 to TRBJ2-1; 8 bases map to TRBD2. V lost 2 bases to trimming and J lost 4 bases; unmatched junction nucleotides: 4. This CDR3 spans 15 amino acids. Germline V CDR1 and CDR2: MRHNA, SNTAGT. CDR3 residues: CASSDRASGYNEQFF. The DNA of the CDR3 is TGTGCCAGCAGTGACCGGGCTAGCGGGTACAATGAGCAGTTCTTC.